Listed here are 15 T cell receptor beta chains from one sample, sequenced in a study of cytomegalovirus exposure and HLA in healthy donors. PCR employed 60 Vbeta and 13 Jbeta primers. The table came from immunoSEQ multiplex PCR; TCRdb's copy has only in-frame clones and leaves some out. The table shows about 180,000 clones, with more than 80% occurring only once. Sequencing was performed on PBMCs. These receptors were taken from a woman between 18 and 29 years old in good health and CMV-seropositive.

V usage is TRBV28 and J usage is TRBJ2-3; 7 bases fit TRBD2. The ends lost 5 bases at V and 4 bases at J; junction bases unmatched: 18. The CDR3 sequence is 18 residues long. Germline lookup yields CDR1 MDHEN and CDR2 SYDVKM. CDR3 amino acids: CASSPLHYGGGVADTQYF. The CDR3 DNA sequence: TGTGCCAGCAGTCCCCTGCACTACGGCGGGGGTGTGGCAGATACGCAGTATTTT.

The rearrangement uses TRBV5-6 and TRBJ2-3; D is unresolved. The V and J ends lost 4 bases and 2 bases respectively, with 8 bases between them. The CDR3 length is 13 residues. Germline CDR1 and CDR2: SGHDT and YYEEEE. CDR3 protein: CASSRGFTDTQYF. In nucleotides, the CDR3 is TGTGCCAGCAGCCGAGGTTTCACAGATACGCAGTATTTT.

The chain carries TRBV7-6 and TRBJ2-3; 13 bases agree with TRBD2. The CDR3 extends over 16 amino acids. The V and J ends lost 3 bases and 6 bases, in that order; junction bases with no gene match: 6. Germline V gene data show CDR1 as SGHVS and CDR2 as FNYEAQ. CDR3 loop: CASSLTSGGSGDTQYF. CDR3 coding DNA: TGTGCCAGCAGCTTGACTAGCGGGGGGTCGGGGGATACGCAGTATTTT. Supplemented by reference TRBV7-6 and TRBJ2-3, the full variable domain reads GAGVSQSPRYKVTKRGQDVALRCDPISGHVSLYWYRQALGQGPEFLTYFNYEAQQDKSGLPNDRFSAERPEGSISTLTIQRTEQRDSAMYRCASSLTSGGSGDTQYFGPGTRLTVL.

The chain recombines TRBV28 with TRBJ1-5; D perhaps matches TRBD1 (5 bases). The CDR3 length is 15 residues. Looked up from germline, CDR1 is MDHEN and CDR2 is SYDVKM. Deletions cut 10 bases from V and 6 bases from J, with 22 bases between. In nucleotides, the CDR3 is TGTGCCACGGCACCCGTCAGGGATGAAGGTCAGCCCCAGCATTTT. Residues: CATAPVRDEGQPQHF. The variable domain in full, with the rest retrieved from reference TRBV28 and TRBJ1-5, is DVKVTQSSRYLVKRTGEKVFLECVQDMDHENMFWYRQDPGLGLRLIYFSYDVKMKEKGDIPEGYSVSREKKERFSLILESASTNQTSMYLCATAPVRDEGQPQHFGDGTRLSIL.

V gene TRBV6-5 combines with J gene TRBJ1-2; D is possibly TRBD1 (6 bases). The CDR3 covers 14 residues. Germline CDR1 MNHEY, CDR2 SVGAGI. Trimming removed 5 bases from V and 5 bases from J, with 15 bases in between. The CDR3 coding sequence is TGTGCCAGCAGTAAACAGGGCAGGTTTTATGGCTACACCTTC. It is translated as CASSKQGRFYGYTF.

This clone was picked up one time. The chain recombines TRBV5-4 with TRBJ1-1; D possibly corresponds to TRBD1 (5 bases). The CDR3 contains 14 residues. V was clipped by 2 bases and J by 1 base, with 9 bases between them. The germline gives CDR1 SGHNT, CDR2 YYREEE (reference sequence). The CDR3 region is CASSFQGGNTEAFF. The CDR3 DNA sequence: TGTGCCAGCAGCTTCCAGGGAGGGAACACTGAAGCTTTCTTT. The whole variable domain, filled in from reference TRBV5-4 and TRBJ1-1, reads ETGVTQSPTHLIKTRGQQVTLRCSSQSGHNTVSWYQQALGQGPQFIFQYYREEENGRGNFPPRFSGLQFPNYSSELNVNALELDDSALYLCASSFQGGNTEAFFGQGTRLTVV.

The CDR3 loop is CASSVAGRISRNTIYF. The CDR3 DNA is TGTGCCAGCAGCGTAGCCGGGAGAATTAGCCGAAACACCATATATTTT. The chain recombines TRBV9 with TRBJ1-3; D gene unclear. There are 16 residues in the CDR3. The V end lost 0 bases, the J end lost 5 bases, and 15 bases lay between the germline ends. Germline CDR1 and CDR2: SGDLS and YYNGEE.

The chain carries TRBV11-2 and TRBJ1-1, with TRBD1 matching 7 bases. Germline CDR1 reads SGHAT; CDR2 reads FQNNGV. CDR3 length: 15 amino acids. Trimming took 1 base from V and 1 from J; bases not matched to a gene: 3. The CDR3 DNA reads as TGTGCCAGCAGCTTAGGGGACAGACAGAACACTGAAGCTTTCTTT. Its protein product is CASSLGDRQNTEAFF.

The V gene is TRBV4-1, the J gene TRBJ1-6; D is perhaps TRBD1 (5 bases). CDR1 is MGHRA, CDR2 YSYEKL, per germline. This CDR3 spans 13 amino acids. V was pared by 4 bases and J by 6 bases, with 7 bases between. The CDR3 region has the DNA TGCGCCAGCAGCCGTGACAGTAATTCACCCCTCCACTTT. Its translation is CASSRDSNSPLHF.

The CDR3 bases are TGTGCCAGCTCACGACCTAGGGGACAGGGGGCAGGATACGAGCAGTACTTC. Translating it yields CASSRPRGQGAGYEQYF. The V gene is TRBV18, the J gene TRBJ2-7; TRBD1 matches at 12 bases. The CDR3 has 17 residues. J gave up 4 bases and V 4 bases, and 11 bases lay outside the gene matches. Germline V CDR1 and CDR2: KGHSH, LQKENI.

The CDR3 region has the DNA TGCGCCAGCAGTGAGGGGGGACTAGCAGATGAGCAGTACTTC. Translating gives CASSEGGLADEQYF. This chain uses TRBV10-1 with TRBJ2-7; 9 positions match TRBD2. This CDR3 has 14 amino acids. V trimming: 2 bases; J trimming: 7 bases; junction bases outside the gene matches: 6. Germline CDR1 reads WNHNN; CDR2 reads SYGVQD (reference sequence).

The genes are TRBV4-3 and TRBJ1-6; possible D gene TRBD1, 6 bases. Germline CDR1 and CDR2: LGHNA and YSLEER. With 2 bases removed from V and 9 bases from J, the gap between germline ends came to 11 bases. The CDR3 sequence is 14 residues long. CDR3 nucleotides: TGCGCCAGCAGCCAAAGCAGGGGCAGTTCACCCCTCCACTTT. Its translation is CASSQSRGSSPLHF.

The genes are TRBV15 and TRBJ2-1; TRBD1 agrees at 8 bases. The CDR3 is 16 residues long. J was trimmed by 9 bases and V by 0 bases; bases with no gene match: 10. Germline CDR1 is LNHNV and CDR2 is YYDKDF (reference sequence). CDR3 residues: CATSRDAGQGRPEQFF. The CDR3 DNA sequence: TGTGCCACCAGCAGAGATGCCGGACAGGGAAGGCCTGAGCAGTTCTTC.

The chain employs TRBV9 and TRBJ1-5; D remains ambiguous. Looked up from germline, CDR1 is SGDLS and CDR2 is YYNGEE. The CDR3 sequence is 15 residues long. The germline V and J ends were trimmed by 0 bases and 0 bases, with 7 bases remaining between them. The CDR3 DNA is TGTGCCAGCAGCGTAGATCCTTATAGCAATCAGCCCCAGCATTTT. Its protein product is CASSVDPYSNQPQHF.

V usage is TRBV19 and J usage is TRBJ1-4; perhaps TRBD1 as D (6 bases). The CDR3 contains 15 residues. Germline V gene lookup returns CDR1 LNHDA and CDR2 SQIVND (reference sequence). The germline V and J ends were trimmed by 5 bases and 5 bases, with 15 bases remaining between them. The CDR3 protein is CASSAYRALNEKLFF. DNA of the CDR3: TGTGCCAGTAGTGCGTACAGGGCATTGAATGAAAAACTGTTTTTT. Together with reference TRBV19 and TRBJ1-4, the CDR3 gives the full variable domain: DGGITQSPKYLFRKEGQNVTLSCEQNLNHDAMYWYRQDPGQGLRLIYYSQIVNDFQKGDIAEGYSVSREKKESFPLTVTSAQKNPTAFYLCASSAYRALNEKLFFGSGTQLSVL.